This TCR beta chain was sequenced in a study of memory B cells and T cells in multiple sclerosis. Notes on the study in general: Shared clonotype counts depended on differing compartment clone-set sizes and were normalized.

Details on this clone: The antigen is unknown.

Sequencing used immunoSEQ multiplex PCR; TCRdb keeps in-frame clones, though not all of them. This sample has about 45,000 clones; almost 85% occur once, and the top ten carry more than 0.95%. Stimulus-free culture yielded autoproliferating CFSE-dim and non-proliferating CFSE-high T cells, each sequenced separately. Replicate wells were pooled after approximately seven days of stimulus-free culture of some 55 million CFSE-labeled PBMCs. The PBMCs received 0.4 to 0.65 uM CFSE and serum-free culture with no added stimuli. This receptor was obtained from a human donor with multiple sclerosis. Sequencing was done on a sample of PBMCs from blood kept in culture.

DNA for the CDR3: TGTGCCAGCAGTTTTTGGACAGGGGCCAACACTGAAGCTTTCTTT. It specifies CASSFWTGANTEAFF. The chain recombines TRBV25-1 with TRBJ1-1; TRBD1 matches at 9 bases. This CDR3 comprises 15 residues. Per germline, CDR1 MGHDK and CDR2 SYGVNS. Trimming cost V 5 bases and J 2 bases; bases outside gene matches: 6.